Listed here are 4 T cell receptor beta chains from one sample, sequenced in a study of identical twins. MiXCR was run by TCRdb on the 5' RACE reads, yielding one entry per CDR3 protein. The sample records approximately 600,000 distinct CDR3 sequences, 9.6% being singletons. These data were likewise used in another study, on yellow fever vaccine responses in identical twins.

The specimen was PBMCs. These receptors all come from a woman aged 18 to 35 in good health.

The chain couples TRBV4-2 to TRBJ2-3, with D perhaps TRBD1 or TRBD2 (5 bases each). The germline CDR1 and CDR2 sequences are LGHNA and YNFKEQ. This CDR3 comprises 12 residues. The V and J ends lost 4 bases and 9 bases respectively, with 11 bases between them. The CDR3 region is CASSPTGTTQYF. In DNA form, the CDR3 reads TGTGCCAGCAGCCCAACCGGGACCACGCAGTATTTT.

The sample holds many counts of this clonotype. The J gene is TRBJ2-1, the V gene TRBV12-3 or TRBV12-4; no firm D call. The CDR3 extends over 13 amino acids. Trimming removed 5 bases from V and 6 bases from J, with 11 bases in between. The CDR3 DNA sequence: TGTGCCAGCAGTCCACTCCTTCTCAATGAGCAGTTCTTC. This encodes CASSPLLLNEQFF.

The CDR3 DNA reads as TGTGCCAGCTCACCAGAACAGCTCTATAATTCACCCCTCCACTTT. Amino acid sequence: CASSPEQLYNSPLHF. This chain joins TRBV18 and TRBJ1-6; no clear D gene. The germline V gene has CDR1 KGHSH and CDR2 LQKENI. There are 15 residues in the CDR3. V was trimmed by 2 bases and J by 3 bases, leaving 8 bases between them.

This clonotype was seen ten or more times. The V and J genes are TRBV20-1 and TRBJ1-1; maybe TRBD1 (6 bases). From germline, CDR1 is DFQATT and CDR2 SNEGSKA (reference sequence). V was clipped by 0 bases and J by 4 bases, with 9 bases between them. The CDR3 is made up of 13 amino acids. CDR3 sequence reads: CSARDLGGTEAFF. Written as DNA, the CDR3 is TGCAGTGCTAGAGATTTAGGGGGCACTGAAGCTTTCTTT.